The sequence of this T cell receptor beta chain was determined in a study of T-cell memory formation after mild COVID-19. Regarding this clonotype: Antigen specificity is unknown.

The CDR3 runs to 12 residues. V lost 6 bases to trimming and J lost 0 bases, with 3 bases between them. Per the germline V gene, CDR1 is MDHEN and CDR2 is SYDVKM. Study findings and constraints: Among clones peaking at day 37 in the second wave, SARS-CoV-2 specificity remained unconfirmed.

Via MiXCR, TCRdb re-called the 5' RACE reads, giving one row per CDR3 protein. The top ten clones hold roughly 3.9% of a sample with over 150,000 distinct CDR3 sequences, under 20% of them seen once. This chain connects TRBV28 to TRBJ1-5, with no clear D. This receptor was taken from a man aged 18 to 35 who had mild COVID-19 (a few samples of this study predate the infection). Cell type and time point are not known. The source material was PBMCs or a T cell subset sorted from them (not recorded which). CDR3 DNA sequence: TGTGCCAGCAGAATTAGCAATCAGCCCCAGCATTTT. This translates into CASRISNQPQHF.